This T cell receptor (beta chain) was profiled in a study of beta chain features in type 1 diabetes. Sequenced material consisted of expressed TCRB transcripts (all of the isolated RNA was reverse transcribed). Generated by immunoSEQ multiplex PCR, the TCRdb table keeps only in-frame clones and is missing some. The data contain 200,000 to 250,000 clones, over 9.5% of them seen just once; the ten biggest clones take up around 0.037%. This clone was counted between two and nine times. What it recognizes is unknown. This CDR3 region has 15 residues. J lost 1 base, V lost 3 bases, and 3 bases had no gene match. CDR1 is WNHNN and CDR2 is SYGVQD in the germline V gene (reference sequence). Findings and limits, study-wide: Cells with high TCR expression could be over-represented when cDNA is sequenced. Compared with healthy donors, patients appeared to share more similar naive, central memory and regulatory TCRB repertoires.

What was sequenced was naive CD4+ T cells from blood. This chain connects TRBV10-1 to TRBJ2-3, with TRBD2 matching 8 bases. This clonotype was obtained from a woman aged 18 to 35 in good health. CDR3 protein: CASSDPAGGTDTQYF. CDR3 nucleotide sequence: TGCGCCAGCAGTGACCCAGCGGGAGGCACAGATACGCAGTATTTT.